This section outlines one T cell receptor (beta chain) sequence together with its context. These data originate in a study of blood T cell repertoires in COVID-19. About the study: COVID-19 samples collected from the United States, Italy and Spain covered acute and convalescent phases.

CDR1 and CDR2 from the germline V gene are SGHTA and FQGTGA. The CDR3 contains 16 residues. Unmatched junction bases numbered 8, after V lost 5 bases and J lost 1 base. In the original processing: Estimates of nucleated cell counts were drawn from the amplification of reference gene primers. This table comes from immunoSEQ multiplex PCR, and its TCRdb copy is limited to in-frame clones, with some not included. That table furnishes V, J and clone size, whereas the DNA furnished D and trimming. The data contain fewer than 200,000 clones, 89% of them seen just once; the ten biggest clones take up about 2.1%.

The V call is TRBV7-3, the J call TRBJ2-3; TRBD2 agrees at 8 bases. The clonotype comes from a man between 18 and 29 years old who had recovered from COVID-19. The sequenced material came from peripheral blood. In nucleotides, the CDR3 is TGTGCCAGCAGCCCTAGCGGGCCCCTGGGCACAGATACGCAGTATTTT. This codes for CASSPSGPLGTDTQYF.